This passage covers 30 T cell receptor beta chains from one sample sequenced in a study of cytomegalovirus exposure and HLA in healthy donors. Data came from immunoSEQ multiplex PCR; TCRdb stores just in-frame clones and leaves some out. The sample holds 120,000 or so clones; 70% to 90% are singletons and the top ten take roughly 2%. Sequenced input: PBMCs. All receptors derive from a woman in her twenties or thirties in good health and CMV-seronegative.

This clone appeared once. V usage is TRBV6-5 and J usage is TRBJ1-6; possible D gene TRBD1, 5 bases. The CDR3 has 15 residues. The ends were cut back, 0 bases at V and 8 bases at J, with 11 bases in the middle. The V gene's germline CDR1 is MNHEY and CDR2 SVGAGI. DNA of the CDR3: TGTGCCAGCAGTTACTCAGGCAGGGTCGATTCACCCCTCCACTTT. It yields the protein CASSYSGRVDSPLHF.

The gene calls are TRBV5-5 and TRBJ1-2; 9 nucleotides agree with TRBD1. The CDR3 runs 18 residues. V shed 0 bases and J 2 bases; nucleotides not matched to a gene: 11. From germline, CDR1 is SGHKS and CDR2 YYEKEE (reference sequence). The CDR3 DNA is TGTGCCAGCAGCTTGGACACAGGGGGCCCTACGAAAAACTATGGCTACACCTTC. This encodes CASSLDTGGPTKNYGYTF.

This clone was detected once. The chain joins TRBV7-2 to TRBJ2-2; 8 bases are shared with TRBD1. The germline V gene encodes CDR1 SGHTA and CDR2 FQGNSA. V lost 2 bases and J lost 3; bases outside the gene matches: 8. This CDR3 contains 17 residues. The CDR3 sequence: CASSLSGRGRDTGELFF. The CDR3, as DNA: TGTGCCAGCAGCTTATCAGGCAGGGGGCGGGACACCGGGGAGCTGTTTTTT.

This clone was seen once. The V gene is TRBV14, the J gene TRBJ2-3; TRBD2 agrees at 10 bases. Germline CDR1 is SGHDN and CDR2 is FVKESK. Unmatched junction bases numbered 1, after V lost 1 base and J lost 0 bases. There are 16 residues in the CDR3. CDR3 region: CASSQGTSGSTDTQYF. The CDR3 DNA follows: TGTGCCAGCAGCCAAGGGACTAGCGGTAGCACAGATACGCAGTATTTT.

This clone was seen only a few times. The chain employs TRBV5-4 and TRBJ1-2, with D tentatively TRBD1 (6 bases). V lost 4 bases to trimming and J lost 4 bases, with 14 bases between them. From germline, CDR1 is SGHNT and CDR2 YYREEE (reference sequence). CDR3 length: 14 amino acids. The CDR3 here is CASSPRRGGYGYTF. The DNA for the CDR3 is TGTGCCAGCAGCCCCCGAAGGGGGGGCTATGGCTACACCTTC. Filled out from reference TRBV5-4 and TRBJ1-2, the complete variable domain reads ETGVTQSPTHLIKTRGQQVTLRCSSQSGHNTVSWYQQALGQGPQFIFQYYREEENGRGNFPPRFSGLQFPNYSSELNVNALELDDSALYLCASSPRRGGYGYTFGSGTRLTVV.

This rearrangement joins TRBV10-2 to TRBJ1-5; 7 bases are a match to TRBD1. Per the germline V gene, CDR1 is WSHSY and CDR2 is SAAADI. The CDR3 spans 14 residues. Trimming took 4 bases from V and 2 from J; bases not matched to a gene: 2. Here the CDR3 DNA reads TGCGCCAGCAGTGCCGGACAGGGCAATCAGCCCCAGCATTTT. This codes for CASSAGQGNQPQHF.

CDR3 residues: CASSLTRGQQNTEAFF. The CDR3, as DNA: TGCGCCAGCAGCTTGACGCGAGGGCAACAGAACACTGAAGCTTTCTTT. The chain links TRBV5-1 to TRBJ1-1; D not certain. The CDR3 contains 16 residues. V was trimmed by 1 base and J by 1 base, leaving 14 bases between them. CDR1 and CDR2 (germline): SGHRS, YFSETQ.

CDR3 bases: TGCGCCAGCAGCCAAGCTCTGACAGGGGCCGTACCCCAGCATTTT. Residues: CASSQALTGAVPQHF. The chain combines TRBV4-1 with TRBJ1-5; 8 nucleotides agree with TRBD1. The V gene end was trimmed by 1 base and the J gene end by 10 bases; junction bases not matched to a gene: 9. Germline loops: CDR1 MGHRA, CDR2 YSYEKL. This CDR3 comprises 15 residues.

The chain is built from TRBV2 and TRBJ2-1; 8 bases fit TRBD2. With 4 bases clipped from V and 9 bases from J, the junction kept 14 bases outside the gene matches. Germline CDR1 reads SNHLY; CDR2 reads FYNNEI. This CDR3 has 16 amino acids. The CDR3 loop is CASSALGAGASGEQFF. CDR3 coding DNA: TGTGCCAGCAGTGCCTTGGGAGCGGGGGCCTCGGGTGAGCAGTTCTTC.

The chain combines TRBV7-2 with TRBJ2-7, with 7 bases identical to TRBD2. The trim removed 2 bases at V and 5 bases at J, leaving 9 bases unmatched. The CDR3 is 15 residues long. Germline loops: CDR1 SGHTA, CDR2 FQGNSA. The CDR3 sequence is CASSLNSGASHEQYF. The CDR3 DNA reads as TGTGCCAGCAGCTTAAACAGCGGGGCTAGCCACGAGCAGTACTTC.

This clone is a singleton in its sample. This chain connects TRBV5-5 to TRBJ2-1, with 7 bases identical to TRBD1. This CDR3 contains 17 residues. CDR1 and CDR2 from the germline V gene are SGHKS and YYEKEE (reference sequence). After removal of 0 bases from V and 0 bases from J, the junction contained 6 bases not matched to a gene. CDR3: CASSLGASGGSYNEQFF. CDR3 nucleotide sequence: TGTGCCAGCAGCTTGGGAGCCTCAGGGGGCTCCTACAATGAGCAGTTCTTC.

This clone was observed a few times. The V call is TRBV6-5, the J call TRBJ1-6; TRBD1 agrees at 12 bases. Germline CDR1 and CDR2: MNHEY and SVGAGI. This CDR3 region has 14 residues. J lost 10 bases, V lost 5 bases, and 3 bases had no gene match. The DNA of the CDR3 is TGTGCCAGCAGTGGCGGGACAGGGGGCTCACCCCTCCACTTT. This encodes CASSGGTGGSPLHF.

The chain is built from TRBV6-6 and TRBJ2-2; 7 nucleotides line up with TRBD1. The V segment lost 7 bases and the J segment 6 bases; nucleotides outside the gene matches: 11. The CDR3 spans 15 residues. Germline V CDR1 and CDR2: MNHNY, SVGAGI (reference sequence). CDR3 bases: TGTGCCAGCATTTCTCCGGGACAGATGGCCGGGGAGCTGTTTTTT. Translated, it gives CASISPGQMAGELFF.

The rearrangement joins TRBV2 to TRBJ2-7, with 8 bases lining up with TRBD1. This CDR3 spans 15 amino acids. CDR1 is SNHLY and CDR2 is FYNNEI in the germline V gene. After removal of 4 bases from V and 9 bases from J, the junction contained 14 bases not matched to a gene. The CDR3 spells CASSADRGWVKVQYF. In DNA form, the CDR3 reads TGTGCCAGCAGTGCAGACAGGGGTTGGGTTAAGGTGCAGTACTTC.

V gene TRBV6-6 combines with J gene TRBJ1-5; 8 bases agree with TRBD1. Germline V gene lookup returns CDR1 MNHNY and CDR2 SVGAGI (reference sequence). The CDR3 contains 15 residues. V lost 5 bases, J lost 6 bases, and 9 bases stayed unmatched. The CDR3 DNA reads TGTGCCAGCAGTACCGAACAGGGGGTTCGTCAGCCCCAGCATTTT. Translating gives CASSTEQGVRQPQHF.

The chain is built from TRBV19 and TRBJ2-4, with 8 positions matching TRBD1. This CDR3 has 15 residues. With V trimmed by 0 bases and J by 8 bases, 6 bases remained unmatched. Germline V gene sequence: CDR1 LNHDA, CDR2 SQIVND (reference sequence). CDR3 amino acids: CASSIDPTGADIQYF. CDR3 DNA: TGTGCCAGTAGTATAGATCCGACAGGGGCTGACATTCAGTACTTC. Filled out from reference TRBV19 and TRBJ2-4, the complete variable domain reads DGGITQSPKYLFRKEGQNVTLSCEQNLNHDAMYWYRQDPGQGLRLIYYSQIVNDFQKGDIAEGYSVSREKKESFPLTVTSAQKNPTAFYLCASSIDPTGADIQYFGAGTRLSVL.

This chain joins TRBV5-8 and TRBJ1-4, with a tentative D call TRBD1 (5 bases). Germline CDR1 is SGHTS and CDR2 is YDEGEE. CDR3 size: 15 residues. Trimming left V 0 bases short and J 4 bases short, with 10 bases between. The CDR3 DNA reads TGTGCCAGCAGCTTGGGATGGGGCAGTAATGAAAAACTGTTTTTT. Protein: CASSLGWGSNEKLFF.

The chain recombines TRBV29-1 with TRBJ2-2; a possible D gene is TRBD2 (6 bases). Germline CDR1 SQVTM, CDR2 ANQGSEA. Trimming cost V 5 bases and J 6 bases, with 13 bases left between them. The CDR3 spans 13 residues. CDR3: CSVRVWGAGELFF. The CDR3 DNA reads TGCAGCGTTAGGGTGTGGGGGGCCGGGGAGCTGTTTTTT.

The rearrangement links TRBV6-1 to TRBJ2-1, with TRBD1 matching 9 bases. The V segment lost 4 bases and the J segment 2 bases; nucleotides outside the gene matches: 3. CDR1 is MNHNS, CDR2 SASEGT, per germline. This CDR3 has 15 amino acids. The CDR3, as DNA: TGTGCCAGCAGTGGGGGACAGGGTACCTACAATGAGCAGTTCTTC. Protein product: CASSGGQGTYNEQFF.

The J gene is TRBJ1-4, the V gene TRBV19; D might be TRBD1 (6 bases). Trimming cost V 6 bases and J 0 bases, with 14 bases left between them. This CDR3 contains 16 residues. CDR1 is LNHDA, CDR2 SQIVND, per germline (reference sequence). The CDR3 spells CASRPNRAATNEKLFF. DNA for the CDR3: TGTGCCAGTAGGCCGAACAGGGCCGCAACTAATGAAAAACTGTTTTTT.

The CDR3 sequence is CAISVDRENTEAFF. In nucleotides, the CDR3 is TGTGCCATCAGTGTGGACAGGGAGAACACTGAAGCTTTCTTT. The chain combines TRBV10-3 with TRBJ1-1; 8 positions agree with TRBD1. The length of the CDR3 is 14 residues. V lost 4 bases and J lost 1; bases outside the gene matches: 2. The germline gives CDR1 ENHRY, CDR2 SYGVKD.

The chain carries TRBV7-2 and TRBJ2-7; TRBD2 matches at 9 bases. The V gene end was trimmed by 5 bases and the J gene end by 0 bases; junction bases not matched to a gene: 2. CDR1 SGHTA and CDR2 FQGNSA come from the germline V gene. The CDR3 covers 14 residues. CDR3 bases: TGTGCCAGCAGCCTTAGCGGGGGCTCCTACGAGCAGTACTTC. Translated, it gives CASSLSGGSYEQYF.

The chain links TRBV4-1 to TRBJ1-2; tentative D call: TRBD1 (6 bases). V lost 3 bases and J lost 0, with 8 bases in between. Germline-derived CDR1 and CDR2 are MGHRA and YSYEKL. The CDR3 totals 14 residues. In DNA, the CDR3 is TGCGCCAGCAGCCATGGACAGACTAACTATGGCTACACCTTC. Its translation is CASSHGQTNYGYTF.

The chain employs TRBV7-2 and TRBJ1-2, with D unclear. Trimming shortened V by 1 base and J by 8 bases, and 11 bases separated the two germline ends. Germline CDR1 reads SGHTA; CDR2 reads FQGNSA. This CDR3 has 13 amino acids. CDR3 in DNA: TGTGCCAGCAGCTTAGACAGAATGAAGGGCTACACCTTC. Translated, it gives CASSLDRMKGYTF. Using reference TRBV7-2 and TRBJ1-2 for the parts outside the CDR3, the full variable domain is GAGVSQSPSNKVTEKGKDVELRCDPISGHTALYWYRQSLGQGLEFLIYFQGNSAPDKSGLPSDRFSAERTGGSVSTLTIQRTQQEDSAVYLCASSLDRMKGYTFGSGTRLTVV.

This clone was found once. The gene calls are TRBV11-2 and TRBJ1-1; 10 nucleotides align to TRBD1. J gave up 6 bases and V 1 base, and 5 bases lay outside the gene matches. Per the germline V gene, CDR1 is SGHAT and CDR2 is FQNNGV. CDR3 length: 15 residues. CDR3 region: CASSLGTGGAAEAFF. CDR3 nucleotides: TGTGCCAGCAGCTTAGGGACAGGGGGGGCCGCTGAAGCTTTCTTT. Using reference TRBV11-2 and TRBJ1-1 for the parts outside the CDR3, the full variable domain is EAGVAQSPRYKIIEKRQSVAFWCNPISGHATLYWYQQILGQGPKLLIQFQNNGVVDDSQLPKDRFSAERLKGVDSTLKIQPAKLEDSAVYLCASSLGTGGAAEAFFGQGTRLTVV.

The chain has TRBV2 and TRBJ1-2; D ambiguous. Trimming left V 0 bases short and J 8 bases short, with 10 bases between. The CDR3 contains 13 residues. CDR1 is SNHLY and CDR2 is FYNNEI in the germline V gene. For the CDR3, the DNA is TGTGCCAGCAGTGAAGCAAGGGCGGGAGGCTACACCTTC. This translates into CASSEARAGGYTF.

The chain carries TRBV14 and TRBJ2-1; unclear D gene. Germline V gives CDR1 SGHDN, CDR2 FVKESK. Deletions cut 1 base from V and 0 bases from J, with 7 bases between. The CDR3 covers 15 residues. The CDR3 here is CASSQGRSSYNEQFF. CDR3 nucleotide sequence: TGTGCCAGCAGCCAAGGCCGGAGCTCCTACAATGAGCAGTTCTTC.

This clone was seen a few times. The V call is TRBV10-2, the J call TRBJ2-7; a possible D gene is TRBD2 (5 bases). CDR3 size: 14 residues. V dropped 3 bases and J dropped 7 bases, with 16 bases sitting between them. Germline loops: CDR1 WSHSY, CDR2 SAAADI. The CDR3 loop is CASSENTIRGEQYF. The CDR3 DNA follows: TGCGCCAGCAGTGAAAACACGATCCGAGGGGAGCAGTACTTC.

The V gene is TRBV11-2, the J gene TRBJ2-3, with TRBD2 as a possible D gene (6 bases). The CDR3 consists of 14 residues. The V end was cut by 4 bases, the J end by 4 bases, with 12 bases between. The V gene's germline CDR1 is SGHAT and CDR2 FQNNGV. The CDR3 here is CASSSSGRSDTQYF. CDR3 coding DNA: TGTGCCAGCAGCTCTTCAGGGAGGTCAGATACGCAGTATTTT.

The J gene is TRBJ1-1, the V gene TRBV15; no clear D. V lost 0 bases, J lost 3 bases, and 8 bases lay in between. The CDR3 contains 14 residues. Germline lookup yields CDR1 LNHNV and CDR2 YYDKDF (reference sequence). CDR3 sequence reads: CATSRDYGDTEAFF. DNA for the CDR3: TGTGCCACCAGCAGAGATTATGGAGACACTGAAGCTTTCTTT.